Each of the 5 T cell receptor beta chains below was sequenced from the same sample in a study of cytomegalovirus exposure and HLA in healthy donors. Primers for the PCR totalled 60 Vbeta and 13 Jbeta. Only in-frame clones appear in the TCRdb table, and some are missing; sequencing was by immunoSEQ multiplex PCR. The sample has over 150,000 clones; roughly 83% are singletons. Material for sequencing was PBMCs. The source is a boy aged 2 to 9 in good health and CMV-seronegative.

V is TRBV9 and J is TRBJ2-3, with a tentative D call TRBD2 (6 bases). V was trimmed by 4 bases and J by 5 bases, leaving 17 bases between them. The CDR3 sequence is 15 residues long. CDR1 is SGDLS, CDR2 YYNGEE, per germline. CDR3 protein: CASSPTAGLVDTQYF. The CDR3 nucleotides read TGTGCCAGCAGCCCCACGGCGGGGCTAGTAGATACGCAGTATTTT.

The chain recombines TRBV5-1 with TRBJ2-1, with 7 bases lining up with TRBD1. This CDR3 is built from 15 residues. After removal of 2 bases from V and 2 bases from J, the junction contained 4 bases not matched to a gene. Germline-derived CDR1 and CDR2 are SGHRS and YFSETQ. The CDR3 loop reads CASSFIQGTYNEQFF. CDR3 nucleotides: TGCGCCAGCAGCTTTATACAGGGGACCTACAATGAGCAGTTCTTC.

The rearrangement joins TRBV6-6 to TRBJ2-3; no firm D call. V was pared by 1 base and J by 2 bases, with 7 bases between. The CDR3 totals 14 residues. CDR1 is MNHNY, CDR2 SVGAGI, per germline (reference sequence). CDR3: CASSYLVSTDTQYF. DNA of the CDR3: TGTGCCAGCAGTTACTTAGTTTCCACAGATACGCAGTATTTT.

The chain combines TRBV9 with TRBJ1-3; possible D gene TRBD1, 5 bases. The CDR3 is made up of 16 amino acids. Trimming cost V 3 bases and J 0 bases, with 13 bases left between them. The germline gives CDR1 SGDLS, CDR2 YYNGEE. The CDR3 sequence: CASSAGGTASGNTIYF. The CDR3 coding sequence is TGTGCCAGCAGCGCTGGGGGGACCGCCTCTGGAAACACCATATATTTT. The entire variable domain, with the rest obtained from reference TRBV9 and TRBJ1-3, is as follows: DSGVTQTPKHLITATGQRVTLRCSPRSGDLSVYWYQQSLDQGLQFLIQYYNGEERAKGNILERFSAQQFPDLHSELNLSSLELGDSALYFCASSAGGTASGNTIYFGEGSWLTVV.

The genes are TRBV4-3 and TRBJ2-7, with 12 bases that match TRBD2. The germline gives CDR1 LGHNA, CDR2 YSLEER. This CDR3 contains 17 residues. The V and J ends lost 1 base and 7 bases, in that order; junction bases with no gene match: 11. CDR3 DNA sequence: TGCGCCAGCAGCCAAGCCGTCCCGGGACTAGCGGGTGGAGAGCAGTACGTC. It codes for CASSQAVPGLAGGEQYV.